This TCR beta chain derives from a study of naive and memory T cell subsets. The beta constant-region primer was an equimolar mix of two oligonucleotides covering TRBC1 and TRBC2. TCRdb called the UMI-ligation and nested PCR reads again in MiXCR, with one record for every CDR3 protein. Here the sample spans roughly 98,000 distinct CDR3 sequences, 7% to 8% being singletons. The CDR3 sequence is 15 residues long. V lost 0 bases, J lost 6 bases, and 7 bases stayed unmatched. Looked up from germline, CDR1 is SGHTA and CDR2 is FQGNSA. The sequence was collected from a human donor in good health. The sample was central memory CD4+ T cells from blood. The chain has TRBV7-2 and TRBJ2-7; TRBD2 agrees at 8 bases. Here the CDR3 DNA reads TGTGCCAGCAGCTTAGCTGGAGCGGGAGCTGCCGAGCAGTACTTC. This encodes CASSLAGAGAAEQYF.